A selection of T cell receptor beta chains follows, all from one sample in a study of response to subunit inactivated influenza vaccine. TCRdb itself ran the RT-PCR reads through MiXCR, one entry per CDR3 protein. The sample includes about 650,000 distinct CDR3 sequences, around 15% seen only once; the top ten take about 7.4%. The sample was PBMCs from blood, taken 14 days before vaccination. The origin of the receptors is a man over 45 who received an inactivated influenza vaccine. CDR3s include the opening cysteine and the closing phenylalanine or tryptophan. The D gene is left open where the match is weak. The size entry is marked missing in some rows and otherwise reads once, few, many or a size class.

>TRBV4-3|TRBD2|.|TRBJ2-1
CASSHARAGRDEQFF
TGCGCCAGCAGCCACGCAAGAGCGGGAAGGGATGAGCAGTTCTTC
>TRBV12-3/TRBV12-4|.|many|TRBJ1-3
CASRGAPTIYF
TGTGCCAGCAGAGGGGCTCCAACCATATATTTT
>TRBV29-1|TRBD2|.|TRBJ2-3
CSVERVSSGGIDTQYF
TGCAGCGTTGAGAGGGTATCTAGCGGGGGTATAGATACGCAGTATTTT
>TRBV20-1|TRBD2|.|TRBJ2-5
CSAHAGTSGPNRQETQYF
TGCAGTGCTCACGCCGGGACTAGCGGGCCCAACCGCCAAGAGACCCAGTACTTC
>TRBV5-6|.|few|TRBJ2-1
CASSGVVYNEQFF
TGTGCCAGCAGCGGAGTAGTATACAATGAGCAGTTCTTC
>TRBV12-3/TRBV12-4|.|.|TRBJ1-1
CASTAAGVGTEAFF
TGTGCCAGCACCGCAGCAGGGGTTGGGACTGAAGCTTTCTTT
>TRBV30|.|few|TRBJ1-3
CAWNLGGWGNTIYF
TGTGCCTGGAATCTGGGAGGGTGGGGAAACACCATATATTTT
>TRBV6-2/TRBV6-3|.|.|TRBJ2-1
CASSSVARTNEQFF
TGTGCCAGCAGTTCAGTAGCGAGAACTAATGAGCAGTTCTTC
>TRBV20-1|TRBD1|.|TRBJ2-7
CSARESRTGLEQYF
TGCAGTGCTAGAGAAAGTCGGACAGGGCTCGAGCAGTACTTC
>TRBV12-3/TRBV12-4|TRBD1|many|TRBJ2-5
CASSSQGARETQYF
TGTGCCAGCAGCTCACAGGGGGCGCGCGAGACCCAGTACTTC
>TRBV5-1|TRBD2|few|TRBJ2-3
CASSIGGGSSDTQYF
TGCGCCAGCAGCATAGGAGGCGGGAGTAGTGATACGCAGTATTTT
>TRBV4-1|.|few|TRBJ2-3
CASSQDYGPGWDTQYF
TGCGCCAGCAGCCAAGATTATGGCCCTGGGTGGGATACGCAGTATTTT
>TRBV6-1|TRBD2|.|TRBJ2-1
CASKEGLADSYNEQFF
TGTGCCAGCAAAGAAGGCCTAGCGGACTCCTACAATGAGCAGTTCTTC
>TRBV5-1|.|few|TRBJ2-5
CASSSGQQQETQYF
TGCGCCAGCAGCTCCGGACAGCAGCAAGAGACCCAGTACTTC
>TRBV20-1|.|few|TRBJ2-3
CSASHPQGPDTQYF
TGCAGTGCTAGTCATCCCCAAGGCCCAGATACGCAGTATTTT
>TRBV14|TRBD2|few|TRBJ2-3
CASSLISGGSTDTQYF
TGTGCCAGCAGCCTGATTAGCGGGGGAAGCACAGATACGCAGTATTTT
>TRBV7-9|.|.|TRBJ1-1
CASSLSQTKNTEAFF
TGTGCCAGCAGCTTATCGCAGACTAAGAACACTGAAGCTTTCTTT
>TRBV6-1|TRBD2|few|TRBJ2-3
CASSGTSGRLDTQYF
TGTGCCAGCAGTGGGACTAGCGGGAGATTAGATACGCAGTATTTT
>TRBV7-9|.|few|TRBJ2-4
CASSLGGSGAKNIQYF
TGTGCCAGCAGCTTAGGCGGTTCAGGGGCCAAAAACATTCAGTACTTC
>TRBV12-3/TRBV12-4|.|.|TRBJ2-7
CASRLGAYEQYF
TGTGCCAGCAGACTTGGGGCCTACGAGCAGTACTTC
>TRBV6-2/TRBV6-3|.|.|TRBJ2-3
CASSTSGLRTDTQYF
.
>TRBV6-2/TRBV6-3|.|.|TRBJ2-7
CASREGELPFGEQYF
TGTGCCAGCAGAGAGGGGGAGCTCCCTTTTGGGGAGCAGTACTTC
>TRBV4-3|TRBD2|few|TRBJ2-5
CASSQEVASGQETQYF
TGCGCCAGCAGCCAAGAGGTAGCTAGCGGCCAAGAGACCCAGTACTTC
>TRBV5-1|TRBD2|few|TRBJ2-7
CASSPTPLAGGYEQYF
TGCGCCAGCAGCCCGACCCCGCTAGCGGGGGGCTACGAGCAGTACTTC
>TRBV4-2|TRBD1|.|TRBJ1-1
CASSQGMGQGNTEAFF
TGTGCCAGCAGCCAAGGTATGGGACAGGGGAACACTGAAGCTTTCTTT
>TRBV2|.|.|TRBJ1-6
CASSEVIGPGNSPLHF
TGTGCCAGCAGTGAAGTCATAGGGCCCGGGAATTCACCCCTCCACTTT